Below are 13 T cell receptor beta chains sequenced from a single sample in a study of cytomegalovirus exposure and HLA in healthy donors (dated by TCRdb to the late 2010s). Library preparation was by the immunoSEQ multiplex PCR assay. For the multiplex PCR, a mixture combining 60 forward primers for TCR Vbeta segments and 13 reverse primers for TCR Jbeta segments was used. Held by TCRdb, this immuneACCESS table contains in-frame sequences only and omits some clones. Under half of the omission traces to an unresolved V gene where checked; the cause of the rest is unknown. For this sample the table gives more than 60,000 clones, of which 76% were detected only once. The ten biggest clones cover under 3.5% of the sample. Sequencing used PBMCs. Every receptor here comes from a man younger than 35 in good health and CMV-seronegative.

This clone was detected only once. V is TRBV9 and J is TRBJ1-2; TRBD1 matches at 7 bases. Germline CDR1 is SGDLS and CDR2 is YYNGEE. Germline trimming cut 4 bases from V and 3 bases from J; bases unmatched to any gene: 9. The CDR3 runs to 15 residues. CDR3 in amino acids: CASSPRQGIDYGYTF. The CDR3 DNA sequence: TGTGCCAGCAGCCCACGACAGGGAATAGACTATGGCTACACCTTC.

This chain links TRBV19 with TRBJ1-5, with 8 nucleotides matching TRBD1. The CDR3 loop spans 15 amino acids. J was trimmed by 5 bases and V by 2 bases; bases with no gene match: 5. Germline loops: CDR1 LNHDA, CDR2 SQIVND (reference sequence). The CDR3 bases are TGTGCCAGTAGTATACGGGCCAGGGGGCATCAGCCCCAGCATTTT. As protein: CASSIRARGHQPQHF.

The V and J genes are TRBV15 and TRBJ2-5, with TRBD2 matching over 9 bases. V lost 4 bases, J lost 3 bases, and 12 bases stayed unmatched. This CDR3 is built from 17 residues. Germline V gene data show CDR1 as LNHNV and CDR2 as YYDKDF (reference sequence). CDR3 in DNA: TGTGCCACCAGCAAACCCCCGGGGCGGGGGGGAGAAGAGACCCAGTACTTC. As protein: CATSKPPGRGGEETQYF.

The count of this clone is one. The V gene is TRBV27, the J gene TRBJ2-5, with 12 bases identical to TRBD2. After removal of 7 bases from V and 5 bases from J, the junction contained 11 bases not matched to a gene. The CDR3 length is 16 residues. CDR1 and CDR2 (germline): MNHEY, SMNVEV (reference sequence). Here the CDR3 reads CASKWTSGTGRETQYF. The CDR3 region has the DNA TGTGCCAGCAAATGGACTAGCGGGACTGGCCGGGAGACCCAGTACTTC.

The V gene is TRBV7-9, the J gene TRBJ1-4; tentative D call: TRBD1 (5 bases). CDR1 and CDR2 from the germline V gene are SEHNR and FQNEAQ (reference sequence). With 4 bases removed from V and 1 base from J, the gap between germline ends came to 7 bases. The CDR3 is 14 amino acids. CDR3 bases: TGTGCCAGCAGCTGGGGGGGAACTAATGAAAAACTGTTTTTT. Encoded protein: CASSWGGTNEKLFF. The whole variable domain, filled in from reference TRBV7-9 and TRBJ1-4, reads DTGVSQNPRHKITKRGQNVTFRCDPISEHNRLYWYRQTLGQGPEFLTYFQNEAQLEKSRLLSDRFSAERPKGSFSTLEIQRTEQGDSAMYLCASSWGGTNEKLFFGSGTQLSVL.

This clone was recorded only once. The rearrangement links TRBV29-1 to TRBJ2-7; D is perhaps TRBD1 (6 bases). Trimming left V 5 bases short and J 6 bases short, with 11 bases between. Per germline, CDR1 SQVTM and CDR2 ANQGSEA. This CDR3 is 11 amino acids long. The CDR3 loop is CSVLGRGEQYF. The CDR3 DNA sequence: TGCAGCGTTCTGGGCAGGGGCGAGCAGTACTTC.

The gene calls are TRBV7-8 and TRBJ1-5; tentatively, D is TRBD1 (5 bases). The CDR3 covers 15 residues. Looked up from germline, CDR1 is SGHVS and CDR2 is FQNEAQ. V was pared by 5 bases and J by 2 bases, with 13 bases between. CDR3 amino acids: CASSRGEGRNQPQHF. As DNA, the CDR3 is TGTGCCAGCAGCCGGGGGGAGGGACGCAATCAGCCCCAGCATTTT.

This clone was picked up a small number of times. The rearrangement uses TRBV5-6 and TRBJ1-1, with a weak D call TRBD1 (6 bases). The germline gives CDR1 SGHDT, CDR2 YYEEEE. The V and J ends lost 2 bases and 3 bases respectively, with 14 bases between them. The CDR3 extends over 15 amino acids. CDR3 DNA: TGTGCCAGCAGCTTCGGGGGGCGAGGGTACACTGAAGCTTTCTTT. It encodes CASSFGGRGYTEAFF.

The CDR3 loop reads CASSLESGGDTQYF. The CDR3 DNA sequence: TGTGCCAGCAGCTTAGAAAGCGGGGGGGATACGCAGTATTTT. The chain recombines TRBV5-4 with TRBJ2-3, with TRBD2 matching over 9 bases. The CDR3 contains 14 residues. With V trimmed by 2 bases and J by 6 bases, 4 bases remained unmatched. CDR1 is SGHNT and CDR2 is YYREEE in the germline V gene (reference sequence).

The rearrangement links TRBV5-8 to TRBJ1-1, with 8 bases fitting TRBD1. The V and J ends lost 3 bases and 13 bases, in that order; junction bases with no gene match: 8. The CDR3 is made up of 12 amino acids. Germline assignment: CDR1 SGHTS and CDR2 YDEGEE. DNA for the CDR3: TGTGCCAGCAGCTCCGCCGGGACAGGTGGTTTCTTT. Encoded protein: CASSSAGTGGFF. The whole variable domain, filled in from reference TRBV5-8 and TRBJ1-1, reads EAGVTQSPTHLIKTRGQQATLRCSPISGHTSVYWYQQALGLGLQFLLWYDEGEERNRGNFPPRFSGRQFPNYSSELNVNALELEDSALYLCASSSAGTGGFFGQGTRLTVV.

This clone turned up a few times. The rearrangement uses TRBV5-1 and TRBJ1-2; TRBD1 matches 8 bases. After removal of 1 base from V and 8 bases from J, the junction contained 7 bases not matched to a gene. Germline lookup yields CDR1 SGHRS and CDR2 YFSETQ. The CDR3 spans 14 residues. CDR3 sequence (DNA): TGCGCCAGCAGCTTGTGGGCGACAGGGGAAGGCTACACCTTC. Translated, it gives CASSLWATGEGYTF.

The CDR3 sequence: CASLPGRVRTSVTQYF. As DNA, the CDR3 is TGTGCCAGCCTACCCGGGAGGGTACGTACATCCGTTACGCAGTATTTT. The V and J genes are TRBV5-6 and TRBJ2-3; 8 bases match TRBD2. V shed 7 bases, J shed 8 bases, and the junction held 18 bases outside the gene matches. This CDR3 region has 16 residues. CDR1 is SGHDT and CDR2 is YYEEEE in the germline V gene. Full variable domain (remainder filled in from reference TRBV5-6 and TRBJ2-3): DAGVTQSPTHLIKTRGQQVTLRCSPKSGHDTVSWYQQALGQGPQFIFQYYEEEERQRGNFPDRFSGHQFPNYSSELNVNALLLGDSALYLCASLPGRVRTSVTQYFGPGTRLTVL.

The V call is TRBV9, the J call TRBJ2-1, with 7 bases lining up with TRBD2. This CDR3 comprises 18 residues. V was pared by 0 bases and J by 2 bases, with 11 bases of the junction left unmatched. Germline CDR1 reads SGDLS; CDR2 reads YYNGEE. In DNA, the CDR3 is TGTGCCAGCAGCGTAGATGCTAGCGGCGGCACAACCTACAATGAGCAGTTCTTC. This codes for CASSVDASGGTTYNEQFF.